The rows below give T cell receptor beta chains drawn from one sample of a study of T cells in Graves' hyperthyroidism and ophthalmopathy. In TCRdb, the multiplex PCR reads were re-called with MiXCR into one record per CDR3 protein. Altogether 250,000 to 300,000 distinct CDR3 sequences are present, 10% to 15% being singletons, with the ten largest covering roughly 7.5%. Input material: blood. Receptors were obtained from a woman under 40 with Graves' hyperthyroidism that later progressed to Graves' ophthalmopathy. The CDR3 runs from the conserved cysteine through the conserved F or W. The D gene is left open where the match is weak. Some rows have no size entry. The others give once, few or many, or a class for an expanded clone.

d_call,cdr3_length,v_call,j_call,clone_size,cdr3_aa,cdr3_nt
.,16,TRBV28,TRBJ2-2,.,CASSLKGSLNTGELFF,TGTGCCAGCAGTTTAAAGGGCAGCTTGAACACCGGGGAGCTGTTTTTT
.,13,TRBV6-2/TRBV6-3,TRBJ2-1,.,CASEGRTYNEQFF,TGTGCCAGCGAGGGCCGCACCTACAATGAGCAGTTCTTC
.,13,TRBV28,TRBJ2-7,many,CAIGGLASYEQYF,TGTGCCATTGGAGGACTTGCCTCCTACGAGCAGTACTTC
.,15,TRBV12-3/TRBV12-4,TRBJ2-1,many,CASTKPEGSYNEQFF,TGTGCCAGCACGAAACCGGAGGGCTCCTACAATGAGCAGTTCTTC
TRBD1,14,TRBV28,TRBJ1-2,many,CASSQGQGNYGYTF,TGTGCCAGCTCACAGGGACAGGGAAACTATGGCTACACCTTC
.,13,TRBV2,TRBJ1-5,many,CASSGETNQPQHF,TGTGCCAGCAGTGGGGAGACCAATCAGCCCCAGCATTTT
.,20,TRBV6-2/TRBV6-3,TRBJ2-7,many,CASSLDSGTTLRTMIYEQYF,TGTGCCAGCAGTCTCGATTCCGGGACGACCCTCCGCACTATGATATACGAGCAGTACTTC
.,15,TRBV7-9,TRBJ1-6,few,CASSPRQAGNSPLHF,TGTGCCAGCAGCCCCAGACAGGCGGGTAATTCACCCCTCCACTTT
.,15,TRBV28,TRBJ2-5,many,CASSEGQGGTETQYF,TGTGCCAGCAGTGAAGGGCAGGGAGGCACGGAGACCCAGTACTTC
TRBD1,16,TRBV11-2,TRBJ1-2,few,CASSLGQGALPWGYTF,TGTGCCAGCAGCTTGGGACAGGGGGCGCTCCCGTGGGGCTACACCTTC
TRBD1,15,TRBV20-1,TRBJ1-2,many,CSARDLDRGLYGYTF,TGCAGTGCTAGAGATCTCGACAGGGGGCTCTATGGCTACACCTTC
TRBD2,19,TRBV3-1,TRBJ2-1,few,CASSQEGSSGRSSYNEQFF,TGTGCCAGCAGCCAAGAGGGGTCTAGCGGGAGGTCCTCCTACAATGAGCAGTTCTTC
.,18,TRBV7-9,TRBJ1-4,.,CASSRPPGSREDNEKLFF,TGTGCCAGCAGCCGACCCCCGGGCTCGCGGGAGGATAATGAAAAACTGTTTTTT
.,16,TRBV4-3,TRBJ2-1,.,CASSQVRAGAYNEQFF,TGCGCCAGCAGCCAAGTTAGGGCTGGAGCGTACAATGAGCAGTTCTTC
TRBD2,14,TRBV11-2,TRBJ2-3,medium-sized,CASGSGSIADTQYF,TGTGCCAGCGGTAGCGGGAGTATCGCAGATACGCAGTATTTT
.,13,TRBV19,TRBJ2-1,.,CASSIWLDNEQFF,TGTGCCAGTAGTATTTGGCTTGACAATGAGCAGTTCTTC
TRBD2,20,TRBV15,TRBJ2-7,many,CATSRDLGTSPKGGRFEQYF,TGTGCCACCAGCAGAGACCTGGGAACCAGCCCGAAGGGCGGGAGGTTCGAGCAGTACTTC
TRBD1,13,TRBV9,TRBJ2-7,.,CASSIGQGFEQYF,TGTGCCAGCAGCATCGGACAGGGGTTCGAGCAGTACTTC
TRBD2,14,TRBV6-2/TRBV6-3,TRBJ2-7,many,CASSPSGSGYEQYF,TGTGCCAGCAGTCCTAGCGGGAGCGGGTACGAGCAGTACTTC
.,16,TRBV18,TRBJ1-3,many,CASSPPIGSSGNTIYF,TGTGCCAGCTCACCACCGATTGGAAGCTCTGGAAACACCATATATTTT
.,14,TRBV20-1,TRBJ2-7,many,CSARDPRFSYEQYF,TGCAGTGCTAGAGATCCGCGGTTCTCCTACGAGCAGTACTTC
.,16,TRBV6-4,TRBJ2-6,.,CASSEGRSSGANVLTF,TGTGCCAGCAGTGAGGGACGGAGCTCTGGGGCCAACGTCCTGACTTTC
.,16,TRBV4-3,TRBJ2-3,.,CASSQDRSNRGDTQYF,TGCGCCAGCAGCCAAGATCGGAGTAATAGAGGAGATACGCAGTATTTT
TRBD2,16,TRBV7-9,TRBJ2-5,many,CASSLLAGGTQETQYF,TGTGCCAGCAGTTTACTAGCGGGAGGGACCCAAGAGACCCAGTACTTC
.,14,TRBV30,TRBJ1-4,few,CAWKASQKTEKLFF,TGTGCCTGGAAGGCGAGCCAGAAAACTGAAAAACTGTTTTTT
.,14,TRBV10-3,TRBJ1-1,many,CAISRGEVNTEAFF,TGTGCCATCAGTCGGGGGGAAGTGAACACTGAAGCTTTCTTT
.,14,TRBV6-1,TRBJ2-7,many,CASSSSDSSYEQYF,TGTGCCAGCAGCTCGTCGGACAGCTCCTACGAGCAGTACTTC
TRBD2,16,TRBV20-1,TRBJ2-3,.,CSARESLAGMADTQYF,TGCAGTGCTAGAGAGTCACTAGCGGGAATGGCAGATACGCAGTATTTT
TRBD1,16,TRBV6-1,TRBJ2-7,many,CATYEAAGTGGYEQYF,TGTGCCACCTACGAAGCCGCCGGGACAGGGGGTTACGAGCAGTACTTC
.,14,TRBV4-2,TRBJ1-2,many,CASSELTGADGYTF,TGTGCCAGCAGCGAATTGACAGGTGCGGATGGCTACACCTTC
TRBD1,15,TRBV27,TRBJ1-4,many,CASRPSTGPNEKLFF,TGTGCCAGCAGACCCTCGACAGGGCCCAATGAAAAACTGTTTTTT
TRBD1,14,TRBV5-1,TRBJ1-1,many,CASSPEGGQGKAFF,TGCGCCAGCAGCCCTGAAGGGGGACAGGGGAAAGCTTTCTTT
.,14,TRBV18,TRBJ2-1,many,CASSQTGLYNEQFF,TGTGCCAGCTCACAGACGGGACTGTACAATGAGCAGTTCTTC
TRBD2,16,TRBV11-2,TRBJ2-3,many,CASSLDRGRGTDTQYF,TGTGCCAGCAGCTTAGATCGCGGGAGAGGAACAGATACGCAGTATTTT
TRBD1,14,TRBV24-1,TRBJ1-5,many,CATSERDRAQPQHF,TGTGCCACCAGTGAGCGGGACAGGGCCCAGCCCCAGCATTTT
.,15,TRBV4-1,TRBJ1-2,once,CASSQEGGASYGYTF,TGCGCCAGCAGCCAAGAGGGGGGGGCAAGCTATGGCTACACCTTC
TRBD2,15,TRBV4-1,TRBJ2-5,.,CASSNLAGEAETQYF,TGCGCCAGCAGCAACCTAGCGGGAGAGGCAGAGACCCAGTACTTC
.,12,TRBV30,TRBJ1-1,many,CAWRETFSEAFF,TGTGCCTGGAGGGAGACTTTTTCTGAAGCTTTCTTT
.,12,TRBV28,TRBJ2-7,many,CASRGQYYEQYF,TGTGCCAGCAGGGGGCAATACTACGAGCAGTACTTC
.,18,TRBV20-1,TRBJ1-2,few,CSARSWDTQPTGSYGYTF,TGCAGTGCTAGATCCTGGGACACACAACCAACCGGGAGCTATGGCTACACCTTC
TRBD1,16,TRBV12-3/TRBV12-4,TRBJ2-7,many,CASRGTPGQGSYEQYF,TGTGCCAGCAGGGGGACGCCGGGACAGGGCTCCTACGAGCAGTACTTC
TRBD2,18,TRBV9,TRBJ2-3,few,CASSRAPPGLGDQDTQYF,TGTGCCAGCAGCAGAGCCCCTCCGGGACTAGGGGACCAGGATACGCAGTATTTT
.,14,TRBV12-3/TRBV12-4,TRBJ2-7,few,CASSTLKASYEQYF,TGTGCCAGCAGCACACTAAAAGCCTCCTACGAGCAGTACTTC
.,15,TRBV3-1,TRBJ1-2,many,CASSQLRSAYYGYTF,TGTGCCAGCAGCCAATTGCGGTCCGCTTACTATGGCTACACCTTC
.,14,TRBV7-9,TRBJ1-6,.,CASSPRTDNSPLHF,TGTGCCAGCAGCCCGAGGACAGACAATTCACCCCTCCACTTT
.,13,TRBV27,TRBJ2-1,many,CASSLRQYNEQFF,TGTGCCAGCAGTTTACGACAGTACAATGAGCAGTTCTTC
.,14,TRBV28,TRBJ2-3,.,CASRTGSGGDTQYF,TGTGCCAGCAGGACAGGGTCTGGGGGGGATACGCAGTATTTT
.,18,TRBV20-1,TRBJ2-1,few,CSARDPFGSNTYYSEQFF,TGCAGTGCTAGAGACCCTTTTGGTTCCAATACATACTACAGTGAGCAGTTCTTC
.,13,TRBV27,TRBJ2-7,many,CATPPGTLYEQYF,TGTGCCACCCCCCCCGGGACACTATACGAGCAGTACTTC
.,13,TRBV19,TRBJ1-1,many,CASSILGRTEAFF,TGTGCCAGTAGTATTCTCGGGCGGACTGAAGCTTTCTTT
.,15,TRBV6-2/TRBV6-3,TRBJ1-5,many,CASSYPSRGNQPQHF,TGTGCCAGCAGTTACCCTTCCCGGGGCAATCAGCCCCAGCATTTT
TRBD1,14,TRBV12-3/TRBV12-4,TRBJ1-1,many,CASSLGQGWTEAFF,TGTGCCAGCAGTTTGGGACAGGGGTGGACTGAAGCTTTCTTT
.,13,TRBV14,TRBJ2-7,many,CASSQVNVYEQYF,TGTGCCAGCAGCCAAGTTAATGTCTACGAGCAGTACTTC
.,14,TRBV28,TRBJ2-5,many,CASSFRVGWETQYF,TGTGCCAGCAGTTTCCGGGTGGGATGGGAGACCCAGTACTTC